The 3 T cell receptor beta chains below were found in one sample sequenced in a study of CD8 T cells in ankylosing spondylitis. MiXCR was run by TCRdb on the 5' RACE reads, yielding one entry per CDR3 protein. The repertoire holds 240,000 or so distinct CDR3 sequences, with 9.5% to 12% as singletons. Sequences were obtained from blood, either unsorted or a sorted T cell fraction (not recorded which). These receptors were collected from a male donor with ankylosing spondylitis or in good health (not recorded which).

This clonotype was recorded a few times. The V gene is TRBV6-1, the J gene TRBJ2-2; 8 bases line up with TRBD2. Germline lookup yields CDR1 MNHNS and CDR2 SASEGT. The CDR3 consists of 18 residues. J lost 0 bases, V lost 3 bases, and 9 bases had no gene match. CDR3 loop: CASSDGLGTRSNTGELFF. CDR3 sequence (DNA): TGTGCCAGCAGTGACGGGTTGGGGACTAGGTCGAACACCGGGGAGCTGTTTTTT.

The chain links TRBV12-3 or TRBV12-4 to TRBJ2-7; TRBD2 might be the D (7 bases). The CDR3 loop spans 14 amino acids. The V gene lost 3 bases and the J gene lost 5 bases, with 14 bases spanning the gap. The DNA of the CDR3 is TGTGCCAGCAGTTTGAGGGGGGGGCAGAACGAGCAGTACTTC. It is translated as CASSLRGGQNEQYF.

This clonotype was detected a few times. The CDR3 protein is CASSLAAGAADTQYF. Here the CDR3 DNA reads TGTGCCAGCAGCTTAGCGGCGGGAGCCGCAGATACGCAGTATTTT. The chain recombines TRBV11-3 with TRBJ2-3; 7 nucleotides match TRBD2. The junction had 5 bases not matched to a gene; V was cut back by 1 base and J by 4 bases. Germline V lookup: CDR1 SGHNT, CDR2 YENEEA. This CDR3 has 15 amino acids.